The T cell receptor beta chain described here comes from a study of shared clonotypes between healthy human individuals. Study findings and constraints: Naive subsets usually exceeded memory subsets in estimated richness.

Every subset had its genomic DNA shared out evenly among several immunoSEQ plates. Using immunoSEQ multiplex PCR, the repertoire was profiled, and TCRdb retains in-frame clones only, with some absent. The table has roughly 2.5 million clones, more than 90% seen once. The CDR3 consists of 13 residues. Deletions cut 7 bases from V and 4 bases from J, with 14 bases between. CDR1 is SEHNR and CDR2 is FQNEAQ in the germline V gene (reference sequence). Donors were healthy HIV-negative adults without recently reported acute infections or vaccinations. CD4+ cell separation produced CD45RA+ naive and CD45RA-negative memory subsets. Regarding this clone: Its antigen is not known.

Material: naive CD4+ T cells sorted from blood. Subset reported: CD45RA+ positively selected. The chain recombines TRBV7-9 with TRBJ2-7; no reliable D call. This receptor was taken from a man aged 18-30 years in good health. The CDR3 is CASTNLVLYEQYF. In DNA form, the CDR3 reads TGTGCCAGCACCAACCTAGTTCTGTACGAGCAGTACTTC.